The clone carrying this T cell receptor beta chain was seen a few times. Its antigen is not known. Additional DNA sequences in this sample encode the identical CDR3. This CDR3 has 17 amino acids. Germline CDR1 and CDR2: LNHNV and YYDKDF (reference sequence). The J segment lost 7 bases and the V segment lost 5 bases, leaving 17 bases of the junction unmatched. Sample treatment: around 19 received Ad26.COV2.S at low or high dose, single or two shots; about 5 received placebo; per-sample allocation not given. It was on day 63 after the first vaccine or placebo injection that samples were taken. The sample is drawn from a study of Ad26.COV2.S vaccination and SARS-CoV-2 variants. Study context: This donor came from the COV1001 trial of Ad26.COV2.S. Into the muscle, Ad26.COV2.S was dosed once or twice, 56 days apart. Broader study findings: Participants in the vaccine arm had higher spike-specific TCR breadth; placebo recipients had lower. Total responses of T cells may have been underestimated by the analyses of TCR breadth and depth.

Sequencing was performed with immunoSEQ multiplex PCR; in TCRdb, only in-frame clones are kept and a portion is missing. This sample has about 350,000 clones; about nine tenths occur once, and the top ten carry around 3.5%. The V gene is TRBV15, the J gene TRBJ2-1; 7 nucleotides agree with TRBD2. The specimen was peripheral blood, collected in a trial of Ad26.COV2.S vaccine versus placebo. The TCR sequence derives from a person between 18 and 65 years old who received the Ad26.COV2.S COVID-19 vaccine or a placebo. The CDR3 DNA follows: TGTGCCACCAGCCGAGGAGTGGGAGCGGGGTCTTTGAATGAGCAGTTCTTC. Translation: CATSRGVGAGSLNEQFF. Combining the CDR3 with reference TRBV15 and TRBJ2-1 gives the whole variable domain DAMVIQNPRYQVTQFGKPVTLSCSQTLNHNVMYWYQQKSSQAPKLLFHYYDKDFNNEADTPDNFQSRRPNTSFCFLDIRSPGLGDTAMYLCATSRGVGAGSLNEQFFGPGTRLTVL.